These 21 T cell receptor beta chains share one sample of origin, sequenced in a study of T cell changes during pregnancy in multiple sclerosis. The assay was immunoSEQ multiplex PCR, and TCRdb's table has in-frame clones only and misses some. Among 95,000 to 100,000 clones listed, 80% to 95% were seen once. The source material was peripheral blood, sampled in the second trimester of pregnancy. These receptors originate from a female donor with multiple sclerosis, enrolled in a pregnancy study.

The CDR3 here is CATSRRGQGGHEQYF. As DNA, the CDR3 is TGTGCCACCAGCAGACGAGGACAGGGGGGTCACGAGCAGTACTTC. The chain couples TRBV15 to TRBJ2-7; 10 nucleotides align to TRBD1. V lost 2 bases and J lost 5; bases outside the gene matches: 6. The germline V gene has CDR1 LNHNV and CDR2 YYDKDF (reference sequence). The CDR3 has 15 residues.

The chain uses TRBV27 and TRBJ1-5; a weak D match, TRBD1 (6 bases). The CDR3 length is 16 residues. Germline V lookup: CDR1 MNHEY, CDR2 SMNVEV (reference sequence). Between the trimmed V and J ends, which lost 0 bases and 5 bases, there was a span of 14 bases. CDR3 region: CASSLSFSGGHQPQHF. CDR3 nucleotides: TGTGCCAGCAGTTTATCATTCAGCGGGGGCCATCAGCCCCAGCATTTT.

This chain joins TRBV28 and TRBJ1-3; weak D call: TRBD1 (6 bases). CDR3 length: 12 amino acids. The germline V gene encodes CDR1 MDHEN and CDR2 SYDVKM. The V gene lost 8 bases and the J gene lost 8 bases, with 13 bases spanning the gap. The CDR3 region is CASRQVRDTIYF. CDR3 sequence (DNA): TGTGCCAGCCGACAGGTTCGTGACACCATATATTTT.

This clone has just one count. The chain has TRBV30 and TRBJ2-7, with D maybe TRBD2 (7 bases). Trimming shortened V by 2 bases and J by 4 bases, and 24 bases separated the two germline ends. This CDR3 has 17 amino acids. Germline V gene data show CDR1 as GTSNPN and CDR2 as SVGIG (reference sequence). The CDR3 region is CAWSHLRGGGYQYEQYF. The CDR3 DNA reads TGTGCCTGGAGTCACCTTCGGGGAGGGGGTTACCAGTACGAGCAGTACTTC.

The rearrangement links TRBV10-3 to TRBJ1-4; 9 positions agree with TRBD1. The CDR3 consists of 16 residues. Germline V CDR1 and CDR2: ENHRY, SYGVKD. Losses at the gene ends were 0 bases for V and 7 bases for J; bases not matched to a gene: 6. In nucleotides, the CDR3 is TGTGCCATCAGTGAGTCGAGAGGACAGGGGCGTGAAAAACTGTTTTTT. It yields the protein CAISESRGQGREKLFF.

The V call is TRBV7-6, the J call TRBJ1-2, with 7 bases lining up with TRBD1. CDR3 size: 14 residues. J was trimmed by 8 bases and V by 1 base; bases with no gene match: 7. The V gene's germline CDR1 is SGHVS and CDR2 FNYEAQ. CDR3 residues: CASSLEGGYDGYTF. In nucleotides, the CDR3 is TGTGCCAGCAGCTTAGAAGGGGGCTACGACGGCTACACCTTC.

The V and J genes are TRBV28 and TRBJ2-7, with a tentative D call TRBD2 (6 bases). Per the germline V gene, CDR1 is MDHEN and CDR2 is SYDVKM. Trimming took off 2 bases at V and 5 bases at J, with 31 bases between the two ends. The CDR3 consists of 20 residues. This CDR3 is CASSLRVATRGSGSINEQYF. CDR3 sequence (DNA): TGTGCCAGCAGTTTACGGGTTGCCACTCGGGGGTCAGGGAGCATAAACGAGCAGTACTTC.

This clone was observed once. The J gene is TRBJ2-7, the V gene TRBV19, with 10 positions matching TRBD2. Germline loops: CDR1 LNHDA, CDR2 SQIVND (reference sequence). The CDR3 spans 15 residues. With 5 bases clipped from V and 3 bases from J, the junction kept 7 bases outside the gene matches. CDR3 protein: CASSWSSGSIYEQYF. CDR3 coding DNA: TGTGCCAGTAGTTGGTCTAGCGGGAGTATCTACGAGCAGTACTTC.

The chain couples TRBV28 to TRBJ1-5; no firm D call. Deletions cut 1 base from V and 7 bases from J, with 14 bases between. This CDR3 has 15 residues. The germline V gene has CDR1 MDHEN and CDR2 SYDVKM. CDR3 in amino acids: CASSLSGFPSQPQHF. CDR3 bases: TGTGCCAGCAGTTTATCGGGGTTCCCCAGCCAGCCCCAGCATTTT.

Only a few counts were recorded for this clone. This chain joins TRBV11-3 and TRBJ2-1, with D tentatively TRBD1 (5 bases). Germline V gives CDR1 SGHNT, CDR2 YENEEA. The CDR3 covers 13 residues. V was cut by 11 bases and J by 8 bases, with 19 bases left in between. In DNA form, the CDR3 reads TGTGCCTCAAAAGGTCAGGGTCTGGATGAGCAGTTCTTC. This sequence encodes CASKGQGLDEQFF.

The DNA of the CDR3 is TGCGCCAGCACCCTTAGCGGGAGCTCCTCCTACAATGAGCAGTTCTTC. Its translation: CASTLSGSSSYNEQFF. The chain has TRBV5-1 and TRBJ2-1; TRBD2 aligns across 9 bases. V shed 6 bases and J 0 bases; nucleotides not matched to a gene: 7. In germline, CDR1 is SGHRS, CDR2 YFSETQ. This CDR3 has 16 residues.

This clone was seen once. The V call is TRBV19, the J call TRBJ1-2; D not resolved. The V gene's germline CDR1 is LNHDA and CDR2 SQIVND (reference sequence). This CDR3 comprises 15 residues. The germline V and J ends were trimmed by 5 bases and 0 bases, with 13 bases remaining between them. In nucleotides, the CDR3 is TGTGCCAGTAGTTCCCGCCGACTTTCTAACTATGGCTACACCTTC. Protein product: CASSSRRLSNYGYTF.

V gene TRBV5-1 combines with J gene TRBJ2-2; 11 nucleotides align to TRBD2. The ends lost 6 bases at V and 5 bases at J; junction bases unmatched: 15. CDR3 length: 18 amino acids. CDR1 is SGHRS and CDR2 is YFSETQ in the germline V gene. In DNA form, the CDR3 reads TGCGCCAGCAAACACGTACGGGGAGGACTAGCGGGTACCGGGGAGCTGTTTTTT. Amino acid sequence: CASKHVRGGLAGTGELFF.

The rearrangement joins TRBV5-1 to TRBJ2-7, with 14 bases aligning to TRBD2. The CDR3 contains 15 residues. The V segment lost 3 bases and the J segment 4 bases; nucleotides outside the gene matches: 3. From germline, CDR1 is SGHRS and CDR2 YFSETQ. CDR3 in amino acids: CASSSGLAGVYEQYF. The CDR3 region has the DNA TGCGCCAGCAGCTCGGGACTAGCGGGAGTTTACGAGCAGTACTTC. The variable domain in full, with the rest retrieved from reference TRBV5-1 and TRBJ2-7, is KAGVTQTPRYLIKTRGQQVTLSCSPISGHRSVSWYQQTPGQGLQFLFEYFSETQRNKGNFPGRFSGRQFSNSRSEMNVSTLELGDSALYLCASSSGLAGVYEQYFGPGTRLTVT.

This clone was recorded once. J is TRBJ2-7 and V is TRBV7-6; 9 bases match TRBD1. Per the germline V gene, CDR1 is SGHVS and CDR2 is FNYEAQ. This CDR3 region has 16 residues. J gave up 5 bases and V 5 bases, and 13 bases lay outside the gene matches. The CDR3 bases are TGTGCCAGCAGCCTTTTAGGTAGGGACAGGGTCGACGAGCAGTACTTC. Translating gives CASSLLGRDRVDEQYF.

The rearrangement uses TRBV6-4 and TRBJ1-6; D might be TRBD1 (5 bases). Deletions cut 0 bases from V and 6 bases from J, with 6 bases between. The germline gives CDR1 MRHNA, CDR2 SNTAGT. The CDR3 contains 14 residues. CDR3 sequence (DNA): TGTGCCAGCAGTGACTCCGACAGTAATTCACCCCTCCACTTT. Translation: CASSDSDSNSPLHF.

The genes are TRBV27 and TRBJ2-1, with D possibly TRBD2 on 6 matching bases. V shed 2 bases and J shed 6 bases, with 11 bases lying between them. Germline V lookup: CDR1 MNHEY, CDR2 SMNVEV (reference sequence). The length of the CDR3 is 14 residues. The CDR3 sequence is CASSLRGTFNEQFF. The CDR3 DNA reads TGTGCCAGCAGTTTACGGGGGACCTTCAATGAGCAGTTCTTC.

The chain links TRBV7-3 to TRBJ2-3; D is possibly TRBD2 (6 bases). Trimming stripped 3 bases from V and 1 base from J, with 11 bases between. From germline, CDR1 is SGHTA and CDR2 FQGTGA. This CDR3 is 15 amino acids long. In DNA, the CDR3 is TGTGCCAGCAGCTTGGGGGGACTGCGCACAGATACGCAGTATTTT. It is translated as CASSLGGLRTDTQYF.

The table lists this clone with a few counts. The chain carries TRBV21-1 and TRBJ1-2; the table gives TRBD1 as D, unverified against the DNA. TRBV21-1 has pseudogene status. There are 17 residues in the CDR3. The CDR3 coding sequence is TGTGCCAGCAGCGAAATGGGGCAGGGCGTACTCGTCGAGGGCTACACCTTC. Its translation: CASSEMGQGVLVEGYTF.

The CDR3 DNA reads TGTGCCAGCAGTTTACGGGGGTCCGGGGAGCTGTTTTTT. Protein product: CASSLRGSGELFF. This chain uses TRBV28 with TRBJ2-2; a possible D gene is TRBD2 (6 bases). The germline CDR1 and CDR2 sequences are MDHEN and SYDVKM. Trimming shortened V by 2 bases and J by 6 bases, and 7 bases separated the two germline ends. The CDR3 is 13 amino acids.

The chain employs TRBV27 and TRBJ2-7, with TRBD2 identical over 10 bases. V shed 9 bases and J 4 bases; nucleotides not matched to a gene: 9. Germline V CDR1 and CDR2: MNHEY, SMNVEV (reference sequence). The CDR3 has 14 amino acids. CDR3 in amino acids: CARGGLAEDYEQYF. The CDR3 DNA is TGTGCCAGAGGTGGACTAGCGGAAGATTACGAGCAGTACTTC.